The T cell receptor beta chain described here comes from a study of vaccination and CD4 T cells after COVID-19. Study-wide background: Four females and six males made up the convalescents, with two Hispanic. Controls had a CEFX pool, an HIV-1 Nef pool, or no peptide added. Regarding the study as a whole: A median roughly 84% of convalescent patients' SARS-CoV-2-reactive clones emerged only after vaccination.

With the Oncomine TCR Beta short-read assay, DNA from cultured CD4+ T cells was sequenced. The genomic DNA was obtained from cultured CD4+ T cells by extraction with the QIAamp micro DNA kit. Each CDR3 protein is one row after TCRdb ran MiXCR on the PCR reads. The sample holds 13,000 to 15,000 distinct CDR3 sequences, 43% seen once. The CDR3 runs 18 residues. Indicated treatment: approximately 9-day PBMC culture with coronavirus spike peptide pools or control peptides (ViraFEST assay). Worth noting for this clonotype: Its antigen remains unidentified.

J is TRBJ1-6 and V is TRBV21-1; TRBD1, the D gene given by the table, was not confirmed from the DNA. TRBV21-1 is termed a pseudogene. Sequenced material: cultured CD4+ T cells from blood. This clonotype was sampled from a human donor with COVID-19. The CDR3 DNA is TGTGCCAGCAGCAAATGTGGTCAGAACGTGACAGCTAATTCACCCCTCCACTTT. This translates into CASSKCGQNVTANSPLHF.